The sequence of this T cell receptor beta chain was determined in a study of blood T cell repertoires in COVID-19. Across the whole study: The United States, Italy and Spain were the sources of the acute and convalescent COVID-19 samples.

Per the authors' pipeline: Cell counts per sample came from amplifying reference gene primers. Profiling relied on immunoSEQ multiplex PCR, and the TCRdb table lists in-frame clones only, not all of them. D and trimming come from the DNA, and the V and J calls and clone size come from that table. The sample shows 100,000 to 110,000 clones, approximately 84% of them seen only once. Trimming removed 5 bases from V and 9 bases from J; junction bases left unmatched: 11. Germline CDR1 reads SGHTA; CDR2 reads FQGNSA. The CDR3 is 17 residues long. The V and J genes are TRBV7-2 and TRBJ2-1; 15 bases match TRBD2. The source is a man younger than 45 in a cohort sampled during active COVID-19. Input material: peripheral blood. CDR3: CASSPTRTSGGAGEQFF. The CDR3 coding sequence is TGTGCCAGCAGCCCTACCCGGACTAGCGGGGGGGCCGGTGAGCAGTTCTTC.